These 4 T cell receptor beta chains were sequenced from one sample in a study of T cell responses to AZD1222 COVID-19 vaccine. Only in-frame clones appear in the TCRdb table, and some are missing; sequencing was by immunoSEQ multiplex PCR. The sample shows 75,000 to 100,000 clones, 89% of them seen only once. This specimen consisted of peripheral blood, obtained on day 0 of AZD1222 vaccination. The receptors were sampled from an adult in good health.

In its sample, this clone was seen a few times. This rearrangement joins TRBV25-1 to TRBJ2-1; 9 bases align to TRBD1. The germline CDR1 and CDR2 sequences are MGHDK and SYGVNS. V lost 1 base and J lost 3; bases outside the gene matches: 7. The CDR3 is 17 residues long. CDR3 protein: CASSEWDGQGLYNEQFF. Written as DNA, the CDR3 is TGTGCCAGCAGTGAATGGGACGGACAGGGGCTCTACAATGAGCAGTTCTTC.

The chain's CDR3 is CASMDSNYGYTF. In DNA, the CDR3 is TGTGCCAGCATGGACAGTAACTATGGCTACACCTTC. The J gene is TRBJ1-2, the V gene TRBV2, with TRBD1 as a possible D gene (6 bases). The V and J ends lost 7 bases and 1 base respectively, with 7 bases between them. The germline V gene has CDR1 SNHLY and CDR2 FYNNEI. The length of the CDR3 is 12 residues.

V gene TRBV18 combines with J gene TRBJ1-1, with D hard to call. This CDR3 has 13 amino acids. Germline CDR1 and CDR2: KGHSH and LQKENI. Trimming took off 5 bases at V and 2 bases at J, with 9 bases between the two ends. CDR3 sequence: CASSDQANTEAFF. CDR3 in DNA: TGTGCCAGCTCAGACCAGGCAAACACTGAAGCTTTCTTT.

J is TRBJ2-5 and V is TRBV18; 7 nucleotides line up with TRBD1. The CDR3 runs 16 residues. In germline, CDR1 is KGHSH, CDR2 LQKENI. With V trimmed by 4 bases and J by 9 bases, 17 bases remained unmatched. The CDR3 is CASSQGQILSLDPQYF. For the CDR3, the DNA is TGTGCCAGCTCACAGGGACAGATCCTGAGCCTTGATCCCCAGTACTTC. Looking up the rest from reference TRBV18 and TRBJ2-5 gives the full variable domain: NAGVMQNPRHLVRRRGQEARLRCSPMKGHSHVYWYRQLPEEGLKFMVYLQKENIIDESGMPKERFSAEFPKEGPSILRIQQVVRGDSAAYFCASSQGQILSLDPQYFGPGTRLLVL.